The 23 T cell receptor beta chains in this list originate from one sample, sequenced in a study of response to subunit inactivated influenza vaccine. TCRdb itself ran the RT-PCR reads through MiXCR, one entry per CDR3 protein. This table has more than 700,000 distinct CDR3 sequences, approximately 22% appearing once. The sequences come from PBMCs from blood, collected around 5 days after vaccination. The receptor source for this set is a man aged 50-59 years who received an inactivated influenza vaccine.

The chain recombines TRBV6-2 or TRBV6-3 with TRBJ2-1; TRBD2 matches at 15 bases. V was clipped by 2 bases and J by 4 bases; unmatched bases: 9. Germline CDR1 reads MNHEY; CDR2 reads SVGEGT. CDR3 size: 19 residues. CDR3 nucleotides: TGTGCCAGCAGTTACCCGGGACTAGCGGGGGGCAAATTTTACAATGAGCAGTTCTTC. Amino acid sequence: CASSYPGLAGGKFYNEQFF.

This clonotype showed up many times. J is TRBJ2-7 and V is TRBV5-1; possibly TRBD1 for D (6 bases). V lost 4 bases, J lost 4 bases, and 18 bases lay in between. Germline CDR1 SGHRS, CDR2 YFSETQ. The CDR3 is 15 residues long. The CDR3 region is CASSPASGTTYEQYF. In DNA, the CDR3 is TGCGCCAGCAGCCCCGCATCCGGGACAACTTACGAGCAGTACTTC.

This rearrangement joins TRBV9 to TRBJ2-5, with 10 nucleotides matching TRBD1. There are 15 residues in the CDR3. V lost 0 bases to trimming and J lost 6 bases; unmatched junction nucleotides: 5. CDR1 is SGDLS and CDR2 is YYNGEE in the germline V gene. In DNA form, the CDR3 reads TGTGCCAGCAGCGTAGGACAGGGGGCCTACAAGACCCAGTACTTC. This encodes CASSVGQGAYKTQYF.

In its sample, this clonotype was seen once. The germline gene is not matched at one end of the junction; a read error may be the cause. The rearrangement links TRBV7-7 to TRBJ2-3; no reliable D call. Germline loops: CDR1 SSHAT, CDR2 FNYEAQ (reference sequence). The CDR3 is 16 residues long. The chain's CDR3 is CASSLVSRRSTDTQYF. Here the CDR3 DNA reads TGTGCTAGCAGCTTAGTCTCGCGGAGAAGCACAGATACGCAGTATTTT.

The chain joins TRBV12-3 or TRBV12-4 to TRBJ1-1, with a tentative D call TRBD1 (5 bases). The CDR3 spans 14 residues. Trimming left V 3 bases short and J 4 bases short, with 12 bases between. CDR3 sequence (DNA): TGTGCCAGCAGTTTGGACACCTTGGGCACTGAAGCTTTCTTT. It is translated as CASSLDTLGTEAFF.

This clonotype was found a few times. The chain combines TRBV12-3 or TRBV12-4 with TRBJ1-5; 8 nucleotides agree with TRBD1. J was trimmed by 4 bases and V by 6 bases; bases with no gene match: 2. This CDR3 region has 13 residues. Written as DNA, the CDR3 is TGTGCCAGCAGGAGACAGGGGAATCAGCCCCAGCATTTT. Its translation: CASRRQGNQPQHF.

The chain uses TRBV12-3 or TRBV12-4 and TRBJ2-7; TRBD1 matches 8 bases. Trimming cost V 3 bases and J 4 bases; bases outside gene matches: 5. CDR3 size: 14 residues. The CDR3 protein is CASSFSGGEYEQYF. CDR3 coding DNA: TGTGCCAGCAGTTTCTCAGGGGGCGAATACGAGCAGTACTTC.

The DNA of the CDR3 is TGTGCCAGCAGCTTGGGGACAGGCCACAATGAAAAACTGTTTTTT. Translating gives CASSLGTGHNEKLFF. The V gene is TRBV7-6, the J gene TRBJ1-4; 8 bases map to TRBD1. The germline V gene encodes CDR1 SGHVS and CDR2 FNYEAQ. J lost 5 bases, V lost 3 bases, and 5 bases had no gene match. The CDR3 is 15 residues long.

CDR3 bases: TGCGCCAGCAGCCAAGTAGCGGGAGTAAACAATGAGCAGTTCTTC. As protein: CASSQVAGVNNEQFF. The V call is TRBV4-3, the J call TRBJ2-1, with 9 bases fitting TRBD2. Trimming at V came to 1 base and at J to 5 bases, leaving 3 bases not matched to a gene. Germline V gene data show CDR1 as LGHNA and CDR2 as YSLEER. The CDR3 is 15 amino acids.

V usage is TRBV5-8 and J usage is TRBJ2-7, with D maybe TRBD2 (5 bases). Germline V gives CDR1 SGHTS, CDR2 YDEGEE. The CDR3 is 15 residues long. Between the trimmed V and J ends, which lost 5 bases and 5 bases, there was a span of 20 bases. The CDR3 DNA is TGTGCCAGCAGTTTTAACGGGGAACTAGACGACGAGCAGTACTTC. Residues: CASSFNGELDDEQYF.

The chain uses TRBV12-3 or TRBV12-4 and TRBJ1-3; tentative D call: TRBD1 (5 bases). V lost 5 bases to trimming and J lost 2 bases, with 10 bases between them. The CDR3 sequence is 14 residues long. DNA of the CDR3: TGTGCCAGCAGTACAGGACATGCTGGAAACACCATATATTTT. This translates into CASSTGHAGNTIYF.

This clonotype was counted between two and nine times. This chain joins TRBV7-8 and TRBJ2-1, with D possibly being TRBD1 or TRBD2 (6 bases each). The ends were cut back, 2 bases at V and 9 bases at J, with 11 bases in the middle. CDR1 and CDR2 (germline): SGHVS, FQNEAQ. The CDR3 is 13 amino acids. The CDR3 coding sequence is TGTGCCAGCAGCTTAAACAGGGAGGCTGAGCAGTTCTTC. It codes for CASSLNREAEQFF.

This clonotype was recorded only once. This rearrangement joins TRBV9 to TRBJ2-3; D not certain. Germline CDR1 and CDR2: SGDLS and YYNGEE. V was clipped by 0 bases and J by 2 bases, with 16 bases between them. The CDR3 covers 17 residues. The CDR3 DNA follows: TGTGCCAGCAGCGTAGGGGTAGGGCAATTTGTCACAGATACGCAGTATTTT. It yields the protein CASSVGVGQFVTDTQYF.

The chain links TRBV11-1 to TRBJ2-7; 10 bases are a match to TRBD2. Germline-derived CDR1 and CDR2 are SGHAT and FQDESV (reference sequence). This CDR3 has 15 amino acids. After removal of 3 bases from V and 3 bases from J, the junction contained 5 bases not matched to a gene. This CDR3 is CASSLNSGRNYEQYF. CDR3 DNA sequence: TGTGCCAGCAGCTTGAATAGCGGGAGGAACTACGAGCAGTACTTC.

This clonotype has only a few counts. Written as DNA, the CDR3 is TGTGCCATCAGTCAGGCAGGGATGGGGGGCACAGATACGCAGTATTTT. This translates into CAISQAGMGGTDTQYF. J is TRBJ2-3 and V is TRBV10-3; tentatively, D is TRBD1 or TRBD2 (5 bases each). Per the germline V gene, CDR1 is ENHRY and CDR2 is SYGVKD. There are 16 residues in the CDR3. The V and J ends lost 5 bases and 1 base respectively, with 16 bases between them.

This sequence joins TRBV20-1 and TRBJ2-7; D is undetermined. CDR3 length equals 14 residues. From germline, CDR1 is DFQATT and CDR2 SNEGSKA (reference sequence). The CDR3 loop reads CSAGRAPPSYEQYF. CDR3 DNA: TGCAGCGCCGGCCGGGCCCCACCCTCCTACGAGCAGTACTTC.

V usage is TRBV7-3 and J usage is TRBJ2-1, with D hard to call. The V end was cut by 5 bases, the J end by 4 bases, with 15 bases between. This CDR3 spans 15 amino acids. Germline CDR1 SGHTA, CDR2 FQGTGA. This chain's CDR3 is CASSPGNSAYNEQFF. The CDR3 DNA follows: TGTGCCAGCAGCCCTGGAAACTCGGCTTACAATGAGCAGTTCTTC.

This clonotype was counted ten times or more. CDR3 loop: CASSQYTEAFF. The CDR3 region has the DNA TGTGCCAGCAGTCAGTACACTGAAGCTTTCTTT. The rearrangement uses TRBV12-3 or TRBV12-4 and TRBJ1-1; D is unclear. The CDR3 runs to 11 residues. V was trimmed by 5 bases and J by 3 bases, leaving 4 bases between them.

The chain combines TRBV7-2 with TRBJ1-4, with D perhaps TRBD1 (5 bases). CDR1 is SGHTA and CDR2 is FQGNSA in the germline V gene. Trimming pared 5 bases from V and 7 bases from J, leaving 17 bases between. The CDR3 extends over 15 amino acids. CDR3 nucleotide sequence: TGTGCCAGCAGCCCGAAACAGGTCCTAAGTGAAAAACTGTTTTTT. It encodes CASSPKQVLSEKLFF. The full variable domain, in which reference TRBV7-2 and TRBJ1-4 provide the parts outside the CDR3, is GAGVSQSPSNKVTEKGKDVELRCDPISGHTALYWYRQSLGQGLEFLIYFQGNSAPDKSGLPSDRFSAERTGGSVSTLTIQRTQQEDSAVYLCASSPKQVLSEKLFFGSGTQLSVL.

Ten or more counts support this clonotype. J is TRBJ2-7 and V is TRBV11-2; D not certain. The CDR3 totals 13 residues. V lost 2 bases and J 3 bases, leaving 8 bases between the germline ends. CDR1 is SGHAT and CDR2 is FQNNGV in the germline V gene. The CDR3, as DNA: TGTGCCAGCAGCTTAACTGATGTCTACGAGCAGTACTTC. Protein product: CASSLTDVYEQYF.

The J gene is TRBJ1-4, the V gene TRBV2, with TRBD1 as a possible D gene (6 bases). Germline CDR1 reads SNHLY; CDR2 reads FYNNEI. V shed 2 bases and J shed 5 bases, with 12 bases lying between them. The CDR3 contains 15 residues. CDR3 residues: CASSEQGQRNEKLFF. CDR3 nucleotide sequence: TGTGCCAGCAGTGAACAGGGACAACGCAATGAAAAACTGTTTTTT.

This clonotype was picked up many times. The chain couples TRBV5-1 to TRBJ1-3; D remains unclear. This CDR3 region has 13 residues. CDR1 SGHRS and CDR2 YFSETQ come from the germline V gene. V was cut by 4 bases and J by 0 bases, with 5 bases left in between. CDR3 nucleotides: TGCGCCAGCAGCAGGAGCTCTGGAAACACCATATATTTT. Its protein product is CASSRSSGNTIYF.

This clonotype was seen a single time. The rearrangement links TRBV7-9 to TRBJ1-4; a possible D gene is TRBD1 (5 bases). V lost 2 bases and J lost 8, with 15 bases in between. The CDR3 is 15 amino acids. Germline-derived CDR1 and CDR2 are SEHNR and FQNEAQ (reference sequence). CDR3 bases: TGTGCCAGCAGCTTAAAGGGGACGATTGGGGAAAAACTGTTTTTT. Encoded protein: CASSLKGTIGEKLFF. Combining the CDR3 with reference TRBV7-9 and TRBJ1-4 gives the whole variable domain DTGVSQNPRHKITKRGQNVTFRCDPISEHNRLYWYRQTLGQGPEFLTYFQNEAQLEKSRLLSDRFSAERPKGSFSTLEIQRTEQGDSAMYLCASSLKGTIGEKLFFGSGTQLSVL.